The rows below give T cell receptor beta chains drawn from one sample of a study of blood T cell repertoires in COVID-19. Here immunoSEQ multiplex PCR was the method, and the copy in TCRdb shows in-frame clones only, minus some. Of some 240,000 clones in the sample, 80% are singletons; the top ten hold around 13%. The specimen sequenced was peripheral blood. These receptors came from a human donor in a cohort sampled during active COVID-19. Each CDR3 is given with its conserved first and last residue. The order of the fields is clone size, CDR3 length, V gene, D gene, J gene, CDR3 protein, CDR3 DNA. The D gene is left open where the match is weak. Clone size is given for some rows only: seen once, a few or many times, or a class if the clone is expanded.

few	13	TRBV10-3	TRBD1	TRBJ1-1	CAISTKGQAEAFF	TGTGCCATCAGTACTAAGGGACAGGCCGAAGCTTTCTTT
NA	16	TRBV3-1/TRBV3-2	TRBD2	TRBJ2-7	CASSLARLALAYEQYF	TGTGCCAGCAGCCTCGCGCGACTAGCGTTAGCCTACGAGCAGTACTTC
NA	14	TRBV27	TRBD1	TRBJ2-7	CASSGTGDSYEQYF	TGTGCCAGCAGCGGGACAGGGGATTCCTACGAGCAGTACTTC
NA	14	TRBV10-1	NA	TRBJ2-5	CASSGGTSPETQYF	TGCGCCAGCAGTGGTGGAACTAGTCCAGAGACCCAGTACTTC
NA	14	TRBV6-6	NA	TRBJ2-2	CASSYLPTAGELFF	TGTGCCAGCAGTTACCTACCGACAGCCGGGGAGCTGTTTTTT
few	11	TRBV11-2	NA	TRBJ2-3	CASSLVNTQYF	TGTGCCAGCAGCTTAGTAAATACGCAGTATTTT
NA	16	TRBV24-1	NA	TRBJ2-5	CATSDEAGMAQETQYF	TGTGCCACCAGTGATGAGGCAGGGATGGCCCAAGAGACCCAGTACTTC
NA	14	TRBV2	NA	TRBJ2-3	CASRGVQGTDTQYF	TGTGCCAGCAGAGGGGTACAGGGGACTGATACGCAGTATTTT
NA	15	TRBV19	NA	TRBJ1-5	CASISQPTFNQPQHF	TGTGCCAGTATTAGCCAGCCTACCTTCAATCAGCCCCAGCATTTT
NA	16	TRBV27	NA	TRBJ1-5	CASSFYGTNSNQPQHF	TGTGCCAGCAGTTTCTACGGTACCAATAGCAATCAGCCCCAGCATTTT
NA	13	TRBV28	NA	TRBJ1-2	CASSSGQGYGYTF	TGTGCCAGCAGTTCCGGACAAGGCTATGGCTACACCTTC
once	13	TRBV19	TRBD1	TRBJ1-5	CASSSDRVSPQHF	TGTGCCAGTAGTTCGGACAGGGTATCGCCCCAGCATTTT
many	12	TRBV29-1	TRBD1	TRBJ1-1	CSVTTGGTEAFF	TGCAGCGTAACAACAGGGGGCACTGAAGCTTTCTTT
NA	17	TRBV19	TRBD2	TRBJ2-3	CASSRGLAGGPDDTQYF	TGTGCCAGTAGTCGGGGACTAGCGGGAGGGCCGGACGATACGCAGTATTTT
NA	17	TRBV3-1/TRBV3-2	NA	TRBJ1-5	CASSQAGWGGGNQPQHF	TGTGCCAGCAGCCAAGCAGGGTGGGGAGGCGGCAATCAGCCCCAGCATTTT
NA	14	TRBV18	NA	TRBJ2-3	CASSPVGQRDTQYF	TGTGCCAGCTCACCAGTGGGGCAGAGAGATACGCAGTATTTT
NA	13	TRBV25-1	NA	TRBJ1-6	CASRQERGSPLHF	TGTGCCAGCAGACAGGAGAGAGGTTCACCCCTCCACTTT
NA	15	TRBV4-3	NA	TRBJ2-5	CASSQDDVGGETQYF	TGCGCCAGCAGCCAAGACGACGTCGGCGGGGAGACCCAGTACTTC
NA	17	TRBV5-1	TRBD2	TRBJ2-3	CASSLTGTNPPTDTQYF	TGCGCCAGCAGCTTGACCGGGACTAACCCCCCCACAGATACGCAGTATTTT
NA	13	TRBV19	NA	TRBJ1-6	CASREAWNSPLHF	TGTGCCAGCCGGGAGGCTTGGAATTCACCCCTCCACTTT